One and the same sample provided the 3 T cell receptor beta chains below, sequenced in a study of molecular identifiers for immune sequencing clone quantification. A single record per CDR3 protein comes from TCRdb applying MiXCR to the PCR reads. This sample has about 640,000 distinct CDR3 sequences, with 15% to 20% found just once. The specimen sequenced was naive CD8+ T cells from blood, with Jurkat cell RNA spiked in. Subset: FACS-sorted CD8+CD4-CCR7+CD45RA+ naive T cells. The receptors come from a human donor in good health. Some libraries in this study had Jurkat cell RNA spiked in.

This clonotype was counted a few times. The V gene is TRBV7-2, the J gene TRBJ1-2; possibly TRBD1 for D (5 bases). The CDR3 runs 14 residues. V lost 5 bases and J 4 bases, leaving 14 bases between the germline ends. Germline V gives CDR1 SGHTA, CDR2 FQGNSA. The CDR3 region has the DNA TGTGCCAGCAGCCCCTTGGGGGGTTTCTATGGCTACACCTTC. As protein: CASSPLGGFYGYTF.

Comment on this clonotype: With a much larger clone just one base away, this may be a read error. The chain has TRBV27 and TRBJ2-1; D might be TRBD2 (5 bases). V was pared by 7 bases and J by 2 bases, with 9 bases between. The germline gives CDR1 MNHEY, CDR2 SMNVEV (reference sequence). CDR3 length: 13 amino acids. DNA for the CDR3: TGTGCCAGCAAGGCCGGGGCCTACAATGAGCAGTTCTTC. Amino acid sequence: CASKAGAYNEQFF.

The chain joins TRBV6-5 to TRBJ2-1, with 8 positions matching TRBD2. Losses at the gene ends were 0 bases for V and 9 bases for J; bases not matched to a gene: 13. The CDR3 is made up of 17 amino acids. Germline loops: CDR1 MNHEY, CDR2 SVGAGI. Here the CDR3 reads CASSYSIRGGFGVEQFF. For the CDR3, the DNA is TGTGCCAGCAGTTACTCTATCCGGGGGGGGTTCGGTGTTGAGCAGTTCTTC.